This T cell receptor (beta chain) derives from a study of identical twins. TCRdb passed the 5' RACE reads through MiXCR, listing each CDR3 protein once. The sample contains about 520,000 distinct CDR3 sequences, less than 25% of which appear only once. This clonotype was counted ten times or more. The CDR3 is made up of 14 amino acids. From germline, CDR1 is ENHRY and CDR2 SYGVKD. V gave up 6 bases and J gave up 4 bases; unmatched junction bases: 7. These same data were also listed under a study on T cells expressing NK-cell markers. Turning to that study: Eight donors were sequenced, seven testing HCMV-seropositive and one testing seronegative. In a handful of donors, dominant NKG2C+ clonotypes were roughly 1.0-7.5% of CD8+ T cells.

The sequence came from a woman between 18 and 29 years old in good health. This chain connects TRBV10-3 to TRBJ2-7; 9 positions agree with TRBD1. Material for sequencing was CD4+ T cells sorted from blood. CDR3 residues: CAISDGQGIYEQYF. Here the CDR3 DNA reads TGTGCCATCAGCGACGGACAGGGGATTTACGAGCAGTACTTC.